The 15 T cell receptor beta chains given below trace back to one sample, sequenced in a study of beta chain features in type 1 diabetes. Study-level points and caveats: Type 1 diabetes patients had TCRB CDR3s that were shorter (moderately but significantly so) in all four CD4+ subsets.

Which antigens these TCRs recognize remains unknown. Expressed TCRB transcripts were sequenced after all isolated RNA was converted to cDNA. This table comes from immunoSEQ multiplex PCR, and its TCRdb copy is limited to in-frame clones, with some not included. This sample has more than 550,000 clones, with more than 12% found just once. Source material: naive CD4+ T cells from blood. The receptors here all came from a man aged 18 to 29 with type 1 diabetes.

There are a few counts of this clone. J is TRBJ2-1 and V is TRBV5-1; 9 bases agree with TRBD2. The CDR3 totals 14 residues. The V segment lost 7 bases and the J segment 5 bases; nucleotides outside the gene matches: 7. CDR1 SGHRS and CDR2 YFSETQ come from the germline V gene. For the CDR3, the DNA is TGCGCCAGCCGAACTAGCGGGCGAAACAATGAGCAGTTCTTC. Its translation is CASRTSGRNNEQFF.

CDR3 sequence (DNA): TGTGCCAGCAGTTCCCCCCCGGGACAGGGGTACACTGAAGCTTTCTTT. This codes for CASSSPPGQGYTEAFF. This chain joins TRBV7-9 and TRBJ1-1; TRBD1 matches 10 bases. Germline values: CDR1 SEHNR, CDR2 FQNEAQ (reference sequence). The CDR3 runs to 16 residues. V lost 6 bases, J lost 3 bases, and 10 bases stayed unmatched.

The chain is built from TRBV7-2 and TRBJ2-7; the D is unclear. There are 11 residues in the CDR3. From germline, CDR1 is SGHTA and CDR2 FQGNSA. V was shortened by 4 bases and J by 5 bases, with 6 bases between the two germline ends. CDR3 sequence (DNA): TGTGCCAGCAGCTCCCAGCACGAGCAGTACTTC. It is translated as CASSSQHEQYF. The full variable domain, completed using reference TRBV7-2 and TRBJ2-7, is GAGVSQSPSNKVTEKGKDVELRCDPISGHTALYWYRQSLGQGLEFLIYFQGNSAPDKSGLPSDRFSAERTGGSVSTLTIQRTQQEDSAVYLCASSSQHEQYFGPGTRLTVT.

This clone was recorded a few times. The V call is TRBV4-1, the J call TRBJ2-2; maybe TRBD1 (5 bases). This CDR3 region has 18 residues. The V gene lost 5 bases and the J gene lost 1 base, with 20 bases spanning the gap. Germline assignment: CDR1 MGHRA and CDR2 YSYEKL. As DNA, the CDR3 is TGCGCCAGCAGCAATCGACAGTTATCCGTCCGGAACACCGGGGAGCTGTTTTTT. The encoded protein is CASSNRQLSVRNTGELFF.

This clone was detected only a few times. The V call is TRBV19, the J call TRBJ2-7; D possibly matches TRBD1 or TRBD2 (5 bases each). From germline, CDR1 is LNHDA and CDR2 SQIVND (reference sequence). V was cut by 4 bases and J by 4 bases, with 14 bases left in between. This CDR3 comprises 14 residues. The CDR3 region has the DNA TGTGCCAGTAGTAACCGGGACGCCGGATACGAGCAGTACTTC. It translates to CASSNRDAGYEQYF.

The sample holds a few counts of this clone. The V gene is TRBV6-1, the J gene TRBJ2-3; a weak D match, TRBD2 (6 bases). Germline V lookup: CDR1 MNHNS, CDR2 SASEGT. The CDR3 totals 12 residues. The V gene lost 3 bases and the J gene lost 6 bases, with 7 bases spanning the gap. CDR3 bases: TGTGCCAGCAGTGATCGGGGGGATACGCAGTATTTT. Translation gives CASSDRGDTQYF.

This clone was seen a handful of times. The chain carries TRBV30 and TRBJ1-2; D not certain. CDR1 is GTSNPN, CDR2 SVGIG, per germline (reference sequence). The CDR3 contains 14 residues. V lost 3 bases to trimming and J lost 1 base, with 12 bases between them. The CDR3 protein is CAWSRSMFNYGYTF. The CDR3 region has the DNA TGTGCCTGGAGCAGGAGTATGTTTAACTATGGCTACACCTTC.

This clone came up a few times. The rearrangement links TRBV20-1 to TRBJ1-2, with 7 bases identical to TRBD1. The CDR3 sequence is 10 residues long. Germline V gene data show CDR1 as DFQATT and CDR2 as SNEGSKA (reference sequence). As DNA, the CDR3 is TGCAGGGATGGGACAGTGGACTACACCTTC. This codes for CRDGTVDYTF.

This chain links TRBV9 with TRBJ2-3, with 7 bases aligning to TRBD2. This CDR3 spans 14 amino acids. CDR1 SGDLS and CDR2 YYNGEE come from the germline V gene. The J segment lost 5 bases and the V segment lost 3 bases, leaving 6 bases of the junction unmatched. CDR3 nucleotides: TGTGCCAGCAGCGGCTGGACTAGTGGAGATACGCAGTATTTT. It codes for CASSGWTSGDTQYF. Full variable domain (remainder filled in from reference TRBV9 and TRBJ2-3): DSGVTQTPKHLITATGQRVTLRCSPRSGDLSVYWYQQSLDQGLQFLIQYYNGEERAKGNILERFSAQQFPDLHSELNLSSLELGDSALYFCASSGWTSGDTQYFGPGTRLTVL.

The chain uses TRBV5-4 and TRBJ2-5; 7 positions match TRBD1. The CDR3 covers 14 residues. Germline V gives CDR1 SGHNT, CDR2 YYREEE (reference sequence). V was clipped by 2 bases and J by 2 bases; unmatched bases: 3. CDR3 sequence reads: CASSLGTAQETQYF. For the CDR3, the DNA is TGTGCCAGCAGCTTAGGGACAGCACAAGAGACCCAGTACTTC.

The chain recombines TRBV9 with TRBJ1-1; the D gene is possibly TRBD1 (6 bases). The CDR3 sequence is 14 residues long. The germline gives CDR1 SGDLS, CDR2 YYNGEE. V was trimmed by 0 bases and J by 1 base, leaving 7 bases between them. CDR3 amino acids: CASSVDRANTEAFF. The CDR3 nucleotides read TGTGCCAGCAGCGTAGACAGGGCGAACACTGAAGCTTTCTTT.

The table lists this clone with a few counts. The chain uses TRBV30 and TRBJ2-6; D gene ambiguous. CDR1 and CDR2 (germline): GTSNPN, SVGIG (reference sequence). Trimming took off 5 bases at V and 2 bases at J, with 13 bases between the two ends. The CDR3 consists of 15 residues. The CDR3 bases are TGTGCCTGGTCCGTAGGCGAGGCTGGGGCCAACGTCCTGACTTTC. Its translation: CAWSVGEAGANVLTF.

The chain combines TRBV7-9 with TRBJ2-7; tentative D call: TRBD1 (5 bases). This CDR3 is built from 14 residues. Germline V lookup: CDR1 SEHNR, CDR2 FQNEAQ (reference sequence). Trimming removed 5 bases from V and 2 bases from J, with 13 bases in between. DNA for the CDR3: TGTGCCAGCAGCCGGGCCTCGACAGCCTACGAGCAGTACTTC. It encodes CASSRASTAYEQYF.

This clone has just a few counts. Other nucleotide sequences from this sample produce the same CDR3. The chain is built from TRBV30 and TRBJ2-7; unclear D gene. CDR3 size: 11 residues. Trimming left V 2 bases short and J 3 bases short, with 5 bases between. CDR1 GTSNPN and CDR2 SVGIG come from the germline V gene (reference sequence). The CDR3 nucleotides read TGTGCCTGGAGTCCCAGCTACGAGCAGTACTTC. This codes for CAWSPSYEQYF.

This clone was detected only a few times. CDR3: CASSLGAATDTQYF. The DNA of the CDR3 is TGTGCCAGCAGTTTAGGGGCGGCCACAGATACGCAGTATTTT. The genes are TRBV27 and TRBJ2-3, with D possibly matching TRBD1 (5 bases). The CDR3 runs 14 residues. Trimming removed 2 bases from V and 2 bases from J, with 8 bases in between. Germline V CDR1 and CDR2: MNHEY, SMNVEV (reference sequence).